The rows below give T cell receptor beta chains drawn from one sample of a study of T cells after yellow fever vaccination. TCRdb itself ran the 5' RACE reads through MiXCR, one entry per CDR3 protein. The table lists around 100,000 distinct CDR3 sequences, 8.4% of them singletons. The sequencing here drew on CD8+ T cells sorted from PBMCs, taken 45 days after the yellow fever booster vaccination. The receptors stem from a man aged 25 to 40 who received the YFV17D yellow fever vaccine. CDR3s include the opening cysteine and the closing phenylalanine or tryptophan. A D gene is named only where the DNA matches it firmly. Clone size is not always given. Where it is, it says once, few, many or a class for expanded clones.

clone size: many; J gene: TRBJ1-3; V gene: TRBV9; D gene: .; CDR3 DNA: TGTGCCAGCAGCCCCCATGGCTCCGCAGGAAACACCATATATTTT; CDR3 protein: CASSPHGSAGNTIYF
clone size: .; J gene: TRBJ2-1; V gene: TRBV20-1; D gene: TRBD1; CDR3 DNA: TGCAGTGCTACAAGTCAGGGGGCTTTATACAATGAGCAGTTCTTC; CDR3 protein: CSATSQGALYNEQFF
clone size: many; J gene: TRBJ2-3; V gene: TRBV7-6; D gene: .; CDR3 DNA: TGTGCCAGCAGCTTAGCGGAGGGGGACCGCACAGATACGCAGTATTTT; CDR3 protein: CASSLAEGDRTDTQYF
clone size: many; J gene: TRBJ2-7; V gene: TRBV12-3/TRBV12-4; D gene: .; CDR3 DNA: TGTGCCAGCAGGTCGACAGTGTACGAGCAGTACTTC; CDR3 protein: CASRSTVYEQYF
clone size: .; J gene: TRBJ2-2; V gene: TRBV11-2; D gene: .; CDR3 DNA: TGTGCCAGCAGCCCCTGGACAGACACCGGGGAGCTGTTTTTT; CDR3 protein: CASSPWTDTGELFF
clone size: many; J gene: TRBJ2-6; V gene: TRBV12-3/TRBV12-4; D gene: .; CDR3 DNA: TGTGCCAGCAGTTCACTTCGCTCTGGGGCCAACGTCCTGACTTTC; CDR3 protein: CASSSLRSGANVLTF
clone size: many; J gene: TRBJ2-3; V gene: TRBV5-1; D gene: TRBD2; CDR3 DNA: TGCGCCAGCAGCTTACCTTCTAGCGGGACTACAGATACGCAGTATTTT; CDR3 protein: CASSLPSSGTTDTQYF
clone size: many; J gene: TRBJ2-1; V gene: TRBV5-6; D gene: .; CDR3 DNA: TGTGCCAGCATTACCAGGATCGGGAGCGGCGATGAGCAGTTCTTC; CDR3 protein: CASITRIGSGDEQFF
clone size: few; J gene: TRBJ2-7; V gene: TRBV29-1; D gene: .; CDR3 DNA: TGCAGCGTCGCAATCGAGAGGCAGGAGGCCGAGCAGTACTTC; CDR3 protein: CSVAIERQEAEQYF
clone size: many; J gene: TRBJ2-7; V gene: TRBV27; D gene: .; CDR3 DNA: TGTGCCAGCAGCCTTAGCGGAGTCGGGTTATACGAGCAGTACTTC; CDR3 protein: CASSLSGVGLYEQYF
clone size: many; J gene: TRBJ2-1; V gene: TRBV20-1; D gene: .; CDR3 DNA: TGCAGTGCTGATTACGATTTAGCGGCAGAGCAGTTCTTC; CDR3 protein: CSADYDLAAEQFF
clone size: many; J gene: TRBJ2-1; V gene: TRBV7-9; D gene: .; CDR3 DNA: TGTGCCAGCAGCTTAGCATTCGATGAGCAGTTCTTC; CDR3 protein: CASSLAFDEQFF
clone size: many; J gene: TRBJ2-7; V gene: TRBV15; D gene: TRBD2; CDR3 DNA: TGTGCCACCAGCCCTGGGACTAGCGGGATTGAAGAGCAGTACTTC; CDR3 protein: CATSPGTSGIEEQYF
clone size: many; J gene: TRBJ2-3; V gene: TRBV7-2; D gene: TRBD2; CDR3 DNA: TGTGCCAGCAGCTTAGAACTAGCGGGCACAGATACGCAGTATTTT; CDR3 protein: CASSLELAGTDTQYF
clone size: few; J gene: TRBJ2-1; V gene: TRBV6-2/TRBV6-3; D gene: TRBD2; CDR3 DNA: TGTGCCAGCAGTTCTAACGCGGGAGGTTTTTACAATGAGCAGTTCTTC; CDR3 protein: CASSSNAGGFYNEQFF
clone size: many; J gene: TRBJ2-7; V gene: TRBV7-8; D gene: TRBD1; CDR3 DNA: TGTGCCAGCAGCCCAGAACAGGGGCCGACCTACGAGCAGTACTTC; CDR3 protein: CASSPEQGPTYEQYF
clone size: few; J gene: TRBJ2-7; V gene: TRBV23-1; D gene: .; CDR3 DNA: TGCGCCAGCAGTCAGGGGGCCTACGAGCAGTACTTC; CDR3 protein: CASSQGAYEQYF
clone size: .; J gene: TRBJ1-1; V gene: TRBV5-6; D gene: .; CDR3 DNA: TGTGCCAGCACCCCGGGGTTATGGGACGCTGAAGCTTTCTTT; CDR3 protein: CASTPGLWDAEAFF
clone size: many; J gene: TRBJ2-7; V gene: TRBV4-2; D gene: .; CDR3 DNA: TGTGCCAGCAGCCAGGAGGAAGGGGGGGCGGCCTACGAGCAGTACTTC; CDR3 protein: CASSQEEGGAAYEQYF
clone size: many; J gene: TRBJ2-7; V gene: TRBV5-1; D gene: .; CDR3 DNA: TGCGCCAGCAGCGCCGGGGGCGGCGAGCAGTACTTC; CDR3 protein: CASSAGGGEQYF